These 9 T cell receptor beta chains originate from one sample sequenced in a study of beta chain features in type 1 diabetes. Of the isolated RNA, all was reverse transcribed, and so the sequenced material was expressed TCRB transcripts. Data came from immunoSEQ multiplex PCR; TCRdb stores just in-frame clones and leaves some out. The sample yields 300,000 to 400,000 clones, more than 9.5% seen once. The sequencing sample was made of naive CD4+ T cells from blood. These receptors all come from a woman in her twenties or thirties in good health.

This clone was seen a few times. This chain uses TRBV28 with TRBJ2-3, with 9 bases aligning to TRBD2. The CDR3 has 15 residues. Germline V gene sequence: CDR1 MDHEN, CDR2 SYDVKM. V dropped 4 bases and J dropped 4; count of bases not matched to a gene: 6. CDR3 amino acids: CASSSAGGPPDTQYF. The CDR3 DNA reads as TGTGCCAGCAGTTCCGCGGGAGGGCCCCCAGATACGCAGTATTTT.

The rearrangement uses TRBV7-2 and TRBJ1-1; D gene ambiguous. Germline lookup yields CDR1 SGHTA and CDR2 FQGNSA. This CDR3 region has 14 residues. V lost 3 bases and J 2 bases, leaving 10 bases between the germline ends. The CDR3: CASSLDNSNTEAFF. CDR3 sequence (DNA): TGTGCCAGCAGCTTGGATAACAGTAACACTGAAGCTTTCTTT.

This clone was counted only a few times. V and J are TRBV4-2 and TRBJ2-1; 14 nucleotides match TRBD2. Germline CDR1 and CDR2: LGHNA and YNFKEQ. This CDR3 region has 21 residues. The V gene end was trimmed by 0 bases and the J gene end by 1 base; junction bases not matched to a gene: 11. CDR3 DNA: TGTGCCAGCAGCCAAGATGTCGAACCGGGACTAGCGGGAGTTTCCTACAATGAGCAGTTCTTC. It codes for CASSQDVEPGLAGVSYNEQFF.

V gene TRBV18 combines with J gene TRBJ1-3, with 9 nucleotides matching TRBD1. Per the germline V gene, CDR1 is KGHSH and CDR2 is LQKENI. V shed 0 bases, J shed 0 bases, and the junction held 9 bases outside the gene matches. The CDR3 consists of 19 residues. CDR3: CASSPPGQGELFSGNTIYF. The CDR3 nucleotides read TGTGCCAGCTCACCACCGGGACAGGGCGAACTATTCTCTGGAAACACCATATATTTT.

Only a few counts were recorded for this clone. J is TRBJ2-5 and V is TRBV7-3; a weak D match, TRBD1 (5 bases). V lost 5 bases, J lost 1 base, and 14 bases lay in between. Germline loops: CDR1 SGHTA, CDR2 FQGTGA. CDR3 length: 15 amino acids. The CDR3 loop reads CASSPQKGVQETQYF. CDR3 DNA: TGTGCCAGCAGCCCACAAAAAGGGGTCCAAGAGACCCAGTACTTC. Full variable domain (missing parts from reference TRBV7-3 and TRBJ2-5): GAGVSQTPSNKVTEKGKYVELRCDPISGHTALYWYRQSLGQGPEFLIYFQGTGAADDSGLPNDRFFAVRPEGSVSTLKIQRTERGDSAVYLCASSPQKGVQETQYFGPGTRLLVL.

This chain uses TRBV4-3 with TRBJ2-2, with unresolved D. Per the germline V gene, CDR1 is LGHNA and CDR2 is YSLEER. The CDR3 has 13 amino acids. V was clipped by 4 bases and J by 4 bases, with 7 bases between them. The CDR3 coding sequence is TGCGCCAGCAGCCGGAGTGTCACCGGGGAGCTGTTTTTT. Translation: CASSRSVTGELFF.

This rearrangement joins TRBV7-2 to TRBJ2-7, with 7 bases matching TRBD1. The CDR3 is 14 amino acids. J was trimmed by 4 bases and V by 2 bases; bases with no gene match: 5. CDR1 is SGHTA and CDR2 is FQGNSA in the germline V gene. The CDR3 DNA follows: TGTGCCAGCAGCTTACGAGGGACAGTTTACGAGCAGTACTTC. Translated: CASSLRGTVYEQYF.

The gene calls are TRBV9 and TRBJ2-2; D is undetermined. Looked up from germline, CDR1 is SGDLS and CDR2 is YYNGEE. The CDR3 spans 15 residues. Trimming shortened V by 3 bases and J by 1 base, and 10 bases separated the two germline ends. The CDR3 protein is CASSGRSMNTGELFF. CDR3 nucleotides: TGTGCCAGCAGCGGTCGTAGTATGAACACCGGGGAGCTGTTTTTT. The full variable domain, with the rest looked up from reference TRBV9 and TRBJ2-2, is DSGVTQTPKHLITATGQRVTLRCSPRSGDLSVYWYQQSLDQGLQFLIQYYNGEERAKGNILERFSAQQFPDLHSELNLSSLELGDSALYFCASSGRSMNTGELFFGEGSRLTVL.

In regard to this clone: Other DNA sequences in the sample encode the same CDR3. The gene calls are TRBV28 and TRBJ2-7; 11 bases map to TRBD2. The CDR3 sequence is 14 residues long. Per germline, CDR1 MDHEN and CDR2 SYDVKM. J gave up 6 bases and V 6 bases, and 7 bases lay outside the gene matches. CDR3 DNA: TGTGCCAGCAGACCTGGACTAGCGGGTGGCGAGCAGTACTTC. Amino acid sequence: CASRPGLAGGEQYF.